Shown below are 14 T cell receptor beta chains from a single sample sequenced in a study of post-analysis software for immune sequencing data. No cognate antigen is known for these TCRs. Overall study results and limits: TRBV5-6, TRBV5-1 and TRBV20-1 belonged to a set of a few TRBV segments that were more frequent in patients than controls.

Unique molecular identifiers tagged the TCR beta cDNA libraries. Via MiXCR, TCRdb re-called the PCR reads, giving one row per CDR3 protein. The table shows about 540,000 distinct CDR3 sequences, with 34% occurring only once. The sequencing sample was made of blood. The receptors were sampled from a girl aged 2-17 years with multiple sclerosis.

The CDR3 bases are TGTGCCAGCCAGACTAGCGGGGGGGCCTATGAGCAGTTCTTC. Translated: CASQTSGGAYEQFF. This chain connects TRBV2 to TRBJ2-1; 14 positions agree with TRBD2. CDR1 and CDR2 from the germline V gene are SNHLY and FYNNEI. This CDR3 region has 14 residues. Unmatched junction bases numbered 5, after V lost 8 bases and J lost 8 bases.

This rearrangement joins TRBV20-1 to TRBJ2-3; D unclear. Germline CDR1 reads DFQATT; CDR2 reads SNEGSKA (reference sequence). The V end was cut by 3 bases, the J end by 4 bases, with 8 bases between. The CDR3 has 12 residues. The CDR3 coding sequence is TGCAGTGCTAGTAGAGCGCCAGATACGCAGTATTTT. It specifies CSASRAPDTQYF.

The rearrangement links TRBV15 to TRBJ2-7, with D possibly matching TRBD2 (6 bases). The CDR3 length is 13 residues. Germline V gene data show CDR1 as LNHNV and CDR2 as YYDKDF (reference sequence). Trimming removed 0 bases at V and 9 bases at J, with 12 bases between. The CDR3 DNA is TGTGCCACCAGCAGAGATGGGCGGGACGGGCAGTACTTC. It translates to CATSRDGRDGQYF.

The chain uses TRBV7-2 and TRBJ1-2, with no clear D. The germline gives CDR1 SGHTA, CDR2 FQGNSA. V dropped 1 base and J dropped 4 bases, with 10 bases sitting between them. This CDR3 has 14 amino acids. CDR3 DNA sequence: TGTGCCAGCAGCTTAGGCTACTTCTCCTATGGCTACACCTTC. This codes for CASSLGYFSYGYTF.

This clonotype was seen a few times. The junction does not match germline at one end; this may be a read error. This chain connects TRBV6-2 or TRBV6-3 to TRBJ2-1; TRBD2 aligns across 15 bases. Per germline, CDR1 MNHEY and CDR2 SVGEGT. The CDR3 totals 18 residues. In DNA form, the CDR3 reads TGTGCCGGCAGTTACTCGCCGGGACTAGCGGGGGGATACAATGAGCAGTTCTTC. It yields the protein CAGSYSPGLAGGYNEQFF.

This clonotype was seen a few times. This sequence joins TRBV20-1 and TRBJ2-7, with D hard to call. CDR1 and CDR2 from the germline V gene are DFQATT and SNEGSKA (reference sequence). CDR3 length: 14 amino acids. The V end lost 4 bases, the J end lost 11 bases, and 24 bases lay between the germline ends. CDR3 bases: TGCAGTGCTAAGGGCAGAGCCCTACGAGCGTTGGAGTACTTC. Protein sequence: CSAKGRALRALEYF.

The chain employs TRBV6-4 and TRBJ2-3; 9 nucleotides line up with TRBD2. This CDR3 spans 18 amino acids. The V segment lost 2 bases and the J segment 0 bases; nucleotides outside the gene matches: 9. Germline CDR1 reads MRHNA; CDR2 reads SNTAGT. CDR3 amino acids: CASSDVAGGDSSTDTQYF. In nucleotides, the CDR3 is TGTGCCAGCAGTGACGTGGCGGGGGGGGATTCGAGCACAGATACGCAGTATTTT.

V and J are TRBV27 and TRBJ1-4; the D gene is possibly TRBD1 (5 bases). V gave up 3 bases and J gave up 10 bases, with 15 bases separating them. The CDR3 consists of 14 residues. Germline V gene lookup returns CDR1 MNHEY and CDR2 SMNVEV (reference sequence). The DNA for the CDR3 is TGTGCCAGCAGTTTTTCCGGGCCAAGGGGAAAACTGTTTTTT. It is translated as CASSFSGPRGKLFF.

This clonotype was seen repeatedly, ten times or more. The chain couples TRBV5-1 to TRBJ1-6, with 10 bases matching TRBD1. Trimming at V came to 4 bases and at J to 10 bases, leaving 5 bases not matched to a gene. This CDR3 contains 14 residues. Germline lookup yields CDR1 SGHRS and CDR2 YFSETQ. CDR3 region: CASSRGQGNSPLHF. The CDR3 DNA sequence: TGCGCCAGCAGCCGGGGACAGGGGAACTCACCCCTCCACTTT.

This sequence joins TRBV6-6 and TRBJ1-4; D is possibly TRBD1 (5 bases). V was shortened by 2 bases and J by 5 bases, with 12 bases between the two germline ends. The CDR3 spans 15 residues. From germline, CDR1 is MNHNY and CDR2 SVGAGI (reference sequence). The CDR3 DNA reads TGTGCCAGCAGTTACGAGGGACCGTCGAATGAAAAACTGTTTTTT. Protein: CASSYEGPSNEKLFF.

The rearrangement links TRBV14 to TRBJ1-1; 8 nucleotides match TRBD1. V lost 2 bases to trimming and J lost 0 bases; unmatched junction nucleotides: 8. From germline, CDR1 is SGHDN and CDR2 FVKESK. CDR3 length equals 17 residues. The CDR3 spells CASSQRIGQGLNTEAFF. CDR3 DNA: TGTGCCAGCAGCCAAAGGATCGGACAGGGCCTGAACACTGAAGCTTTCTTT.

V usage is TRBV5-4 and J usage is TRBJ1-1; D gene ambiguous. The CDR3 extends over 15 amino acids. The germline V and J ends were trimmed by 4 bases and 3 bases, with 16 bases remaining between them. CDR1 SGHNT and CDR2 YYREEE come from the germline V gene (reference sequence). CDR3 region: CASSPRVNGYTEAFF. As DNA, the CDR3 is TGTGCCAGCAGCCCCCGAGTAAATGGATACACTGAAGCTTTCTTT.

This clonotype was recorded a few times. This chain uses TRBV4-2 with TRBJ2-1; D may be TRBD1 or TRBD2 (5 bases each). Per the germline V gene, CDR1 is LGHNA and CDR2 is YNFKEQ. The CDR3 has 16 residues. The V end lost 0 bases, the J end lost 2 bases, and 11 bases lay between the germline ends. The chain's CDR3 is CASSQELTGPYNEQFF. The CDR3 DNA reads TGTGCCAGCAGCCAAGAACTAACGGGGCCCTACAATGAGCAGTTCTTC.

This clonotype was seen a few times. The genes are TRBV7-9 and TRBJ2-3; D remains ambiguous. The CDR3 has 14 amino acids. Germline V CDR1 and CDR2: SEHNR, FQNEAQ (reference sequence). V was trimmed by 1 base and J by 0 bases, leaving 5 bases between them. CDR3 nucleotide sequence: TGTGCCAGCAGCTTAGAGCTTAGCACAGATACGCAGTATTTT. As protein: CASSLELSTDTQYF.